This TCR beta chain came from a study of cytomegalovirus exposure and HLA in healthy donors. The CDR3 is 13 residues long. V was trimmed by 5 bases and J by 1 base, leaving 11 bases between them. Germline V CDR1 and CDR2: GTSNPN, SVGIG (reference sequence). The PCR was carried out with 60 Vbeta primers and 13 Jbeta primers. Measured with immunoSEQ multiplex PCR; TCRdb has only the in-frame clones, and not every one. This specimen shows 45,000 to 70,000 clones; the ten leading clones hold roughly an eighth. Sequencing used PBMCs. The chain carries TRBV30 and TRBJ1-1, with D maybe TRBD1 (5 bases). The receptor's source is a woman aged 25-40 years in good health and CMV-seropositive. The chain's CDR3 is CAWRRQRNTEAFF. Written as DNA, the CDR3 is TGTGCCTGGCGAAGACAGCGGAACACTGAAGCTTTCTTT.